This TCR beta chain was observed in a study of monozygotic twins with inflammatory bowel disease. Study results and limitations: Twins with IBD had fewer clonotypes in common with others than healthy twins, particularly during disease activity.

The CDR3 has 14 amino acids. CDR1 is MDHEN and CDR2 is SYDVKM in the germline V gene. About this clonotype itself: Antigen: not known.

During cDNA synthesis, UMIs that each contained a 6-nucleotide sample barcode were added by means of template switching. TCRdb derives one entry per CDR3 protein from the 5' RACE reads, leaving out DNA. This table holds approximately 380,000 distinct CDR3 sequences. Each donor gave 2.5 to 3 ml of peripheral blood. The sequence was collected from a human donor with ulcerative colitis or Crohn's disease, or a healthy co-twin of an affected twin (not recorded which). Sequencing was carried out using blood. The J gene is TRBJ1-5, the V gene TRBV28; the TRBD1 assignment by TCRdb is unverifiable without DNA. CDR3: CATMGTGGWQPQHF.